Each of the 9 T cell receptor beta chains below was sequenced from the same sample in a study of PD-1 and CTLA-4 blockade in melanoma. The repertoire was sequenced with immunoSEQ multiplex PCR; TCRdb's copy has only in-frame clones and lacks some. The sample has 25,000 to 40,000 clones, around 90% seen once; the top ten hold more than 5.5%. This specimen was CD8+ T cells from peripheral blood, taken from a patient given anti-PD-1 treatment. These receptors all stem from a human donor with melanoma.

The chain combines TRBV30 with TRBJ2-2; D gene uncertain. The CDR3 extends over 13 amino acids. V was clipped by 5 bases and J by 3 bases, with 10 bases between them. Germline loops: CDR1 GTSNPN, CDR2 SVGIG (reference sequence). CDR3 DNA sequence: TGTGCCTGGCGGCCCCACGACACCGGGGAGCTGTTTTTT. It codes for CAWRPHDTGELFF.

The rearrangement joins TRBV13 to TRBJ1-2, with D hard to call. Germline-derived CDR1 and CDR2 are PRHDT and FYEKMQ (reference sequence). The V gene lost 0 bases and the J gene lost 1 base, with 3 bases spanning the gap. This CDR3 region has 13 residues. This chain's CDR3 is CASSLGGNYGYTF. In DNA form, the CDR3 reads TGTGCCAGCAGCTTAGGAGGTAACTATGGCTACACCTTC.

The chain's CDR3 is CASSDDGNYGYTF. CDR3 in DNA: TGTGCCAGCAGTGACGATGGAAACTATGGCTACACCTTC. The chain employs TRBV6-4 and TRBJ1-2; no firm D call. The V end was cut by 2 bases, the J end by 2 bases, with 6 bases between. This CDR3 is 13 amino acids long. Germline CDR1 is MRHNA and CDR2 is SNTAGT.

In its sample, this clone was seen a few times. This chain links TRBV7-9 with TRBJ2-7, with 7 nucleotides matching TRBD2. Per the germline V gene, CDR1 is SEHNR and CDR2 is FQNEAQ (reference sequence). V shed 5 bases, J shed 4 bases, and the junction held 17 bases outside the gene matches. The CDR3 loop spans 17 amino acids. The CDR3 DNA reads TGTGCCAGCAGCCCCGCTACCACAGCGGGGAGGCGGTACGAGCAGTACTTC. Encoded protein: CASSPATTAGRRYEQYF.

The chain links TRBV28 to TRBJ1-2; D unclear. Germline values: CDR1 MDHEN, CDR2 SYDVKM. V was clipped by 0 bases and J by 4 bases, with 9 bases between them. This CDR3 region has 14 residues. The chain's CDR3 is CASSLWGISYGYTF. The CDR3 coding sequence is TGTGCCAGCAGTTTATGGGGGATTTCCTATGGCTACACCTTC.

The gene calls are TRBV7-7 and TRBJ2-1; D might be TRBD2 (6 bases). The CDR3 extends over 16 amino acids. Germline V CDR1 and CDR2: SSHAT, FNYEAQ (reference sequence). The V end lost 5 bases, the J end lost 4 bases, and 18 bases lay between the germline ends. Here the CDR3 DNA reads TGTGCCAGCAGCCCATCGGACGGGGGAGAATACAATGAGCAGTTCTTC. Protein sequence: CASSPSDGGEYNEQFF.

This chain uses TRBV7-9 with TRBJ2-5; 9 bases are shared with TRBD2. The ends lost 5 bases at V and 5 bases at J; junction bases unmatched: 12. Germline lookup yields CDR1 SEHNR and CDR2 FQNEAQ (reference sequence). This CDR3 is 16 amino acids long. CDR3 coding DNA: TGTGCCAGCAGCCCTCCCGGGCGGGGGGGACGGGAGACCCAGTACTTC. Translation: CASSPPGRGGRETQYF.

The rearrangement uses TRBV7-9 and TRBJ1-1; 7 bases line up with TRBD1. The CDR3 sequence is 15 residues long. Germline V gives CDR1 SEHNR, CDR2 FQNEAQ (reference sequence). The junction had 7 bases not matched to a gene; V was cut back by 5 bases and J by 1 base. Here the CDR3 reads CASSEIQGENTEAFF. CDR3 nucleotides: TGTGCCAGCAGCGAAATCCAGGGGGAGAACACTGAAGCTTTCTTT.

This chain uses TRBV19 with TRBJ1-1, with D unclear. Trimming stripped 6 bases from V and 1 base from J, with 21 bases between. The CDR3 is 17 residues long. Germline V CDR1 and CDR2: LNHDA, SQIVND (reference sequence). In DNA, the CDR3 is TGTGCCAGTAGCCTGGGCGTGTTGAGACGGAGGAACACTGAAGCTTTCTTT. Translated: CASSLGVLRRRNTEAFF.